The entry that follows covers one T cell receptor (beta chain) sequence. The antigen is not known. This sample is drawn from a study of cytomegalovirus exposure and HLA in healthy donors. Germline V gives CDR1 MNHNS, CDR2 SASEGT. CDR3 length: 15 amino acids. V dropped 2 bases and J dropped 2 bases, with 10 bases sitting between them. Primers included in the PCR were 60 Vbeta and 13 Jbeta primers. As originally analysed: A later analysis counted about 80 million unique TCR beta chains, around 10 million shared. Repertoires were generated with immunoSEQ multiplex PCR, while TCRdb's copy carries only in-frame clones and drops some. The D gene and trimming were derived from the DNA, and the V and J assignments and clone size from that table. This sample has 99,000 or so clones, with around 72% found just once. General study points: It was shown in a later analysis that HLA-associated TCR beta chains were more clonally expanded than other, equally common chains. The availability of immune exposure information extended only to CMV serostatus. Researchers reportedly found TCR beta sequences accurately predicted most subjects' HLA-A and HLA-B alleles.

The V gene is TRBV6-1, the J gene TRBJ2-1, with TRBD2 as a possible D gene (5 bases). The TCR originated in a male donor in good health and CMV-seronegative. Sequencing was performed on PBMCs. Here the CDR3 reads CASSESGRTYNEQFF. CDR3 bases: TGTGCCAGCAGTGAAAGCGGACGGACCTACAATGAGCAGTTCTTC.